This TCR beta chain emerged from a study of cytomegalovirus exposure and HLA in healthy donors. Study-level findings and limits: It was 150 or so TCR beta chains that were listed as cytomegalovirus-associated. Earlier findings revealed that most TCR beta V segments proved productive either about 87% or about 30% of the time.

This CDR3 contains 15 residues. V lost 0 bases, J lost 6 bases, and 7 bases stayed unmatched. Germline loops: CDR1 SGDLS, CDR2 YYNGEE. A multiplex PCR was run with 60 Vbeta primers and 13 Jbeta primers. Some clones are missing from TCRdb's copy, which holds only in-frame ones; the method was immunoSEQ multiplex PCR. The data hold approximately 200,000 clones, with under 90% observed a single time. Each donor was healthy, and each was a bone marrow donor. About this clone itself: The antigen remains undetermined.

This receptor was taken from a human donor in good health. What was sequenced was PBMCs. The V gene is TRBV9, the J gene TRBJ2-7; 9 bases match TRBD2. The CDR3 sequence: CASSVASSGNGEQYF. Here the CDR3 DNA reads TGTGCCAGCAGCGTAGCATCTAGCGGGAATGGCGAGCAGTACTTC.